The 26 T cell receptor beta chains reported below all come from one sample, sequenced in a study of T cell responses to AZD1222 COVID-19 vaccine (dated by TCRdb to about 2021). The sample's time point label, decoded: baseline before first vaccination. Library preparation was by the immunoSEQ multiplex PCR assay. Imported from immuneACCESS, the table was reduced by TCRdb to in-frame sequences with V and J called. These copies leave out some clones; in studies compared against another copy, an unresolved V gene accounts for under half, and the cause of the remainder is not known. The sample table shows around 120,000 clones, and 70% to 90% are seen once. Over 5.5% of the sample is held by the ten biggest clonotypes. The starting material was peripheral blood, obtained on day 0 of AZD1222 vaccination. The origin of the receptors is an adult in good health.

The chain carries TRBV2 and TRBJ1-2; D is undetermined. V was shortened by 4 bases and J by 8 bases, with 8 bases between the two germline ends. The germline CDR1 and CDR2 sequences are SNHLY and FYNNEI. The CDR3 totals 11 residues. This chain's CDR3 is CASSGEVGYTF. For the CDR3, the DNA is TGTGCCAGCAGTGGGGAGGTGGGCTACACCTTC.

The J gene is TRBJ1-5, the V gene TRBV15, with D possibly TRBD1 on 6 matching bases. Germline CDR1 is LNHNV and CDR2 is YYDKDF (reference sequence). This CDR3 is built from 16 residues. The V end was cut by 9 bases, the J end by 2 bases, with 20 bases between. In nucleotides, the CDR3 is TGTGCCACGCGCGCCGTACTACAGGGCGGCAATCAGCCCCAGCATTTT. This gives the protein CATRAVLQGGNQPQHF.

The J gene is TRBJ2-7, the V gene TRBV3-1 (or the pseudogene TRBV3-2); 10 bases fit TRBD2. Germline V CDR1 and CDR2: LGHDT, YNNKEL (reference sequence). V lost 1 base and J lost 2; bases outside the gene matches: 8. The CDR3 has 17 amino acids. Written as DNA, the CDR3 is TGTGCCAGCAGCCAAGGCCGGCTAGCGGGGGCCACCTACGAGCAGTACTTC. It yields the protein CASSQGRLAGATYEQYF.

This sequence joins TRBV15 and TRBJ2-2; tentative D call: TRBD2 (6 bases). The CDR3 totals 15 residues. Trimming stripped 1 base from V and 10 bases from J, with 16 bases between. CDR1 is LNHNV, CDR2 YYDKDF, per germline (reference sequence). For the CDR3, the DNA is TGTGCCACCAGCAGAGGGGGGGACGCAGTAAAGGAGCTGTTTTTT. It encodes CATSRGGDAVKELFF.

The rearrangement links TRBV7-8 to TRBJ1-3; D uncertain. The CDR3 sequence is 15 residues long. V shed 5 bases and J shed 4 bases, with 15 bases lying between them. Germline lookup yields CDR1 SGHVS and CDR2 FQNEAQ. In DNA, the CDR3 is TGTGCCAGCAGCCCGTTAGCGGGCTCAGGAAACACCATATATTTT. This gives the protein CASSPLAGSGNTIYF.

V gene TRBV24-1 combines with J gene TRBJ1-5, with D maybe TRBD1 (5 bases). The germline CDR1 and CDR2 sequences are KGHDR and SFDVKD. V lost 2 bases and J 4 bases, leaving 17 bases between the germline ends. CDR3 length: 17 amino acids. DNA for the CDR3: TGTGCCACCAGTGATTGGGACTCCCGAGCTTTAAATCAGCCCCAGCATTTT. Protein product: CATSDWDSRALNQPQHF.

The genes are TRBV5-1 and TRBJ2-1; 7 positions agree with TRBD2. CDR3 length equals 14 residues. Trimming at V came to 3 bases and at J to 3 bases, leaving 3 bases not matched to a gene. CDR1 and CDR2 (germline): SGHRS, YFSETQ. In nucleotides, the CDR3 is TGCGCCAGCAGCTCGGGGGACTACTACAATGAGCAGTTCTTC. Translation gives CASSSGDYYNEQFF. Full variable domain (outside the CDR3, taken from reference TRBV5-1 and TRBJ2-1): KAGVTQTPRYLIKTRGQQVTLSCSPISGHRSVSWYQQTPGQGLQFLFEYFSETQRNKGNFPGRFSGRQFSNSRSEMNVSTLELGDSALYLCASSSGDYYNEQFFGPGTRLTVL.

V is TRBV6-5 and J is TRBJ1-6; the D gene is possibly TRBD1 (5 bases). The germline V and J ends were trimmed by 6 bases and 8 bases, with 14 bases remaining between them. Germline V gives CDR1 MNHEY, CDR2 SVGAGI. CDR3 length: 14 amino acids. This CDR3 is CASSLLGEDSPLHF. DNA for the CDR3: TGTGCCAGCAGCCTCTTAGGGGAGGATTCACCCCTCCACTTT.

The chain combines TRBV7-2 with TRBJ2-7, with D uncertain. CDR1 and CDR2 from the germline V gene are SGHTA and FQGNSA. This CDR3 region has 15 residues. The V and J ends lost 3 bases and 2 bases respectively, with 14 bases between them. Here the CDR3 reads CASSFGALGTYEQYF. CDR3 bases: TGTGCCAGCAGCTTCGGAGCCCTGGGGACCTACGAGCAGTACTTC. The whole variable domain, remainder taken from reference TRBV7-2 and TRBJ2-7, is GAGVSQSPSNKVTEKGKDVELRCDPISGHTALYWYRQSLGQGLEFLIYFQGNSAPDKSGLPSDRFSAERTGGSVSTLTIQRTQQEDSAVYLCASSFGALGTYEQYFGPGTRLTVT.

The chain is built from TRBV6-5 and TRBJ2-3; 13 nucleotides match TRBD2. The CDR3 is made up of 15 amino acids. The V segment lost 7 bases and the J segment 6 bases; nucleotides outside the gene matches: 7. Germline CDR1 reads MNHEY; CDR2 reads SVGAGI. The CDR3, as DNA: TGTGCCAGCACCCCCACTAGCGGGGGGGCTGATACGCAGTATTTT. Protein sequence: CASTPTSGGADTQYF.

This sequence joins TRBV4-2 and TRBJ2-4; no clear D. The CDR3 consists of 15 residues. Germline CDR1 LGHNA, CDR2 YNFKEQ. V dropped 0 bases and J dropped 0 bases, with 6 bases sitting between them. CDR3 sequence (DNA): TGTGCCAGCAGCCAAGACTTACGAGCCAAAAACATTCAGTACTTC. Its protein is CASSQDLRAKNIQYF.

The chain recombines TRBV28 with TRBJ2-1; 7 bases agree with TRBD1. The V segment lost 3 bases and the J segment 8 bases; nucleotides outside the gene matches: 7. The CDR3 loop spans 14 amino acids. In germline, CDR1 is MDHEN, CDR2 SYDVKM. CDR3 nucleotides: TGTGCCAGCAGTTTTCCGACAGGGTTTCATGAGCAGTTCTTC. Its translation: CASSFPTGFHEQFF.

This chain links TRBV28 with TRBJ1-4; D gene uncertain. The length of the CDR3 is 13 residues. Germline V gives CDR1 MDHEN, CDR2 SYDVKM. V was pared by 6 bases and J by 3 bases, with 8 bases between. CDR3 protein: CASSGEANEKLFF. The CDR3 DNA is TGTGCCAGCAGCGGCGAGGCTAATGAAAAACTGTTTTTT.

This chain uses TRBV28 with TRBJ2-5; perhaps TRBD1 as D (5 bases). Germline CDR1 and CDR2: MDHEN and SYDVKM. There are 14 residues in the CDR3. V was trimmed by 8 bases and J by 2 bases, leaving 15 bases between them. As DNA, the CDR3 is TGTGCCAGCTCATGGACATATAATCAAGAGACCCAGTACTTC. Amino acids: CASSWTYNQETQYF.

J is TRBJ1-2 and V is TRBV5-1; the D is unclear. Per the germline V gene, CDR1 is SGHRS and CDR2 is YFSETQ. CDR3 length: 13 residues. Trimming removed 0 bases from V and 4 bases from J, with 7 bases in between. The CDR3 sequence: CASSLGEGYGYTF. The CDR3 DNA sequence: TGCGCCAGCAGCTTGGGAGAAGGCTATGGCTACACCTTC.

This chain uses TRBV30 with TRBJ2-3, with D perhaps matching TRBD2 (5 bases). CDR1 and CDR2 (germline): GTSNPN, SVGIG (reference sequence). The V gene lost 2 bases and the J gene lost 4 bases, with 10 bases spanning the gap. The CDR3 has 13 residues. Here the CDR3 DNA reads TGTGCCTGGAGTCCCGGGATGTCAGATACGCAGTATTTT. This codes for CAWSPGMSDTQYF.

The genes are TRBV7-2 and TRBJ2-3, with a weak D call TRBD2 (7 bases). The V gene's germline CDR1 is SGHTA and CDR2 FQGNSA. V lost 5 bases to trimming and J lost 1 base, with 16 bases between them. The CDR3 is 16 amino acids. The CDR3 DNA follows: TGTGCCAGCAGCCCCGGGACCGGGGGGCGCACAGATACGCAGTATTTT. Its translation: CASSPGTGGRTDTQYF.

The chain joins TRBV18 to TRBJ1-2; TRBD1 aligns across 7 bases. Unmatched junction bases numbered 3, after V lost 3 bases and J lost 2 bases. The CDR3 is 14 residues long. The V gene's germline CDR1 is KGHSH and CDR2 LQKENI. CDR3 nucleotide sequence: TGTGCCAGCTCACCTCCGACAGGGAACTATGGCTACACCTTC. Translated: CASSPPTGNYGYTF.

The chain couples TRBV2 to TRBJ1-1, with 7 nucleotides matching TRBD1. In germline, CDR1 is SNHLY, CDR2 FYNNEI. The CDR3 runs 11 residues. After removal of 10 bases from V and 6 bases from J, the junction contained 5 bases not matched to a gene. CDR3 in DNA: TGTGCCACACGACAGGGCCCTGAAGCTTTCTTT. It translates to CATRQGPEAFF.

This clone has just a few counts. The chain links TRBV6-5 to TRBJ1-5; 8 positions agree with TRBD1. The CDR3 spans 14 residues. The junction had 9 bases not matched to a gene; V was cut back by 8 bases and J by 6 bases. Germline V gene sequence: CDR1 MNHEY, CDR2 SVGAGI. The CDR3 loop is CASAAGTGGQPQHF. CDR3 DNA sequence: TGTGCCAGCGCCGCCGGGACAGGAGGTCAGCCCCAGCATTTT.

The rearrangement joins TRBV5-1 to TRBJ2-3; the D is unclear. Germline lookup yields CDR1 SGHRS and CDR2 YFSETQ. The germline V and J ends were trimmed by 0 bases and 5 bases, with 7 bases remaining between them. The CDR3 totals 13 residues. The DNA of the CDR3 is TGCGCCAGCAGCTTGGCCTGGCGAGATACGCAGTATTTT. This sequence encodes CASSLAWRDTQYF.

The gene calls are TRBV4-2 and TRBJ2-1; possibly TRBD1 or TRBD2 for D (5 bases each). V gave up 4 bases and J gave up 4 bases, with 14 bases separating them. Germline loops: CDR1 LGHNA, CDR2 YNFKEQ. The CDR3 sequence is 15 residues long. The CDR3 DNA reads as TGTGCCAGCAGCCCTCAAGCTGGGGGTTACAATGAGCAGTTCTTC. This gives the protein CASSPQAGGYNEQFF.

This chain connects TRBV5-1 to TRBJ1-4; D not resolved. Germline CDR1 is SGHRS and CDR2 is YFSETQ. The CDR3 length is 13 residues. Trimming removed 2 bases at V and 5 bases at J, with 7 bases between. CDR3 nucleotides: TGCGCCAGCAGCTTCAACCTCAATGAAAAACTGTTTTTT. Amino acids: CASSFNLNEKLFF.

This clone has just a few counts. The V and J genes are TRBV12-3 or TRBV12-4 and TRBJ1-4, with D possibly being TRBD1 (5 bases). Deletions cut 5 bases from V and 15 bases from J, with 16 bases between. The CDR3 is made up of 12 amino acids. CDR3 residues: CASSPGPGGMFF. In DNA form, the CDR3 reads TGTGCCAGCAGTCCGGGGCCCGGTGGGATGTTTTTT.

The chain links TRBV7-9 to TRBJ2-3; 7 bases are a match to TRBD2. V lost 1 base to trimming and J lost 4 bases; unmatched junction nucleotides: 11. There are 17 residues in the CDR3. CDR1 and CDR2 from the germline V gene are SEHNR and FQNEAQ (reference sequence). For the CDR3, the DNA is TGTGCCAGCAGCTTAGAAGGGAGGACTAGAGGTTCAGATACGCAGTATTTT. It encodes CASSLEGRTRGSDTQYF.

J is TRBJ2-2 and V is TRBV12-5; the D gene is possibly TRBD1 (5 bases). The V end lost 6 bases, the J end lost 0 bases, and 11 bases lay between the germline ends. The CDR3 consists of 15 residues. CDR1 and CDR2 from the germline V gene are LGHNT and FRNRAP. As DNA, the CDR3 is TGTGCTAGTGGACCGGACACCCCGAACACCGGGGAGCTGTTTTTT. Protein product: CASGPDTPNTGELFF.